This TCR beta chain is drawn from a study of T cell repertoires in cytomegalovirus infection. Looking at the study overall: CMV epitopes in the study were HLA-C-restricted (recently identified) and HLA-B-restricted (well studied). General study findings and limits: There were HLA-C-restricted CMV-specific TCR beta clonotypes dominating the ex vivo response.

This clonotype was observed many times. Antigen: not known. Trimming left V 7 bases short and J 3 bases short, with 10 bases between. Germline V gives CDR1 MDHEN, CDR2 SYDVKM. The length of the CDR3 is 13 residues. TCRdb used MiXCR to reprocess the reads, holding one entry per CDR3 protein. Of around 95,000 distinct CDR3 sequences listed, 25% to 30% were seen once; the top ten hold roughly 70%. This receptor was taken from a human donor in good health (CMV status not recorded). Some clones in this sample may be carry-over from other donors' samples. The material was CD8+ T cells from cultured PBMCs, obtained from culture after CMV antigen stimulation. The chain is built from TRBV28 and TRBJ2-1; D gene unclear. CDR3 DNA: TGTGCCAGCACCCTACCCTACTACAATGAGCAGTTCTTC. Translated, it gives CASTLPYYNEQFF. Variable domain in full (rest from reference TRBV28 and TRBJ2-1): DVKVTQSSRYLVKRTGEKVFLECVQDMDHENMFWYRQDPGLGLRLIYFSYDVKMKEKGDIPEGYSVSREKKERFSLILESASTNQTSMYLCASTLPYYNEQFFGPGTRLTVL.